Sequencing of this T cell receptor beta chain was carried out in a study of neurological immune-mediated disorders (dated by TCRdb to about 2019). Context from the whole study: Peripheral blood TCR-beta repertoires from HTLV-I-associated myelopathy (HAM/TSP) patients, multiple sclerosis patients and healthy controls were compared by UMI-based sequencing. The cohort was made up of approximately 65 subjects, consisting of about 15 HAM/TSP patients, roughly 35 multiple sclerosis patients and 20 healthy controls. Longitudinal samples, technical triplicates and paired sorted CD4+ and CD8+ T-cell subsets, alongside PBMC samples, were included among the roughly 100 TCR-beta libraries. Each longitudinal HAM/TSP and healthy donor was sampled at 3 time-points spaced at about 3-45 month intervals. Here is what the overall study found, with its caveats: No identical CDR3 amino acid sequences were found to be shared among expanded clones across subjects, suggesting that TCR-beta repertoires were private in all groups. TCR clonal expansion was greatest in HAM/TSP patients and smallest in MS patients, who ranked below even healthy controls.

cDNA was synthesized by template-switch 5'RACE using a primer carrying a 10-nucleotide random unique molecular identifier by which each TCR transcript was tagged. Each sequencing run produced over 160 million TCR-beta sequences covering 15-18 subjects. The RNeasy kit was used to extract total RNA. The KAPA Real-time Library Amplification kit was used to amplify TCR-beta VDJ regions with primers for the TCR constant region and the 5'RACE anchor. Sample indexes and Illumina adaptors were added in a first PCR, after which library yield was increased in a second PCR. After purification with Ampure beads, the TCR product of roughly 650 bp was size-selected on a 2% E-gel SizeSelection system. Library quality was checked on a Bioanalyzer, concentration was measured with Qubit, and libraries were quantified with the Kapa Library Quantification kit before pooling. Paired-end 2 x 150 bp sequencing of the libraries was performed on an Illumina HiSeq 2500. To increase sequence diversity, about 25-31% phiX was spiked into each library pool. Per the original workflow: Quality-filtered reads were processed with the UMI-based MiGEC pipeline, and over 75% of raw TCR sequences were removed by the MiGEC pipeline during error correction. IMGT germline references were used for aligning VDJ genes, and each clonotype was defined as a unique CDR3 amino acid sequence together with its V-J genes. Clonal expansion, Shannon diversity, and CDR3 relatedness (CalcPairwiseDistances, ClusterSamples) were evaluated with VDJtools, and phylogenetic trees were built with CLCbio workbench. Clones with at least 8 unique UMIs were defined as expanded, with this threshold being based on coefficient-of-variation modelling across technical triplicates. TCRdb reran the public reads through fastp at Q25 and MiXCR, keeping productive beta chains. Under each unique CDR3 protein, matching rows form one entry showing the most common genes and DNA. For this entry, the V and J calls and clone size follow TCRdb and not the study's own pipeline. For this sample the table gives 55,000 to 70,000 distinct CDR3 sequences, of which roughly 10% were detected only once. 6.6% of the sample is in the top ten clones.

Per the publication, the time point label means: longitudinal time-point 1 (baseline). For unsorted PBMC libraries, 2 million PBMCs were used after storage in RNAlater at -80 degrees C until RNA extraction. Peripheral blood was subjected to Ficoll-Hypaque density gradient centrifugation to isolate PBMCs, which were then cryopreserved in liquid nitrogen. Taken from the germline V gene (reference sequence), the CDR1 and CDR2 loops are LGHDT and YNNKEL. The CDR3 sequence holds 12 residues, the cysteine and phenylalanine included. Only the CDR3 part of the read is kept: 36 bases, read in frame from the first base. V is cut by 3 bases and J by 8 bases, and the space between the germline ends is 10 bases. In its sample, this clonotype was seen many times. Its specific antigen is unknown. The record has no base qualities; no much larger clone is one base away.

Sequencing used PBMCs. This sequence originates from a male donor with HTLV-1-associated myelopathy (HAM/TSP). The chain links TRBV3-1 with TRBJ1-1; TRBD1 could be the D gene, as 6 bases match. Read as DNA, the sequence is TGTGCCAGCAGCCAGGTCGACAGGGAAGCTTTCTTT. Its amino acids are CASSQVDREAFF.